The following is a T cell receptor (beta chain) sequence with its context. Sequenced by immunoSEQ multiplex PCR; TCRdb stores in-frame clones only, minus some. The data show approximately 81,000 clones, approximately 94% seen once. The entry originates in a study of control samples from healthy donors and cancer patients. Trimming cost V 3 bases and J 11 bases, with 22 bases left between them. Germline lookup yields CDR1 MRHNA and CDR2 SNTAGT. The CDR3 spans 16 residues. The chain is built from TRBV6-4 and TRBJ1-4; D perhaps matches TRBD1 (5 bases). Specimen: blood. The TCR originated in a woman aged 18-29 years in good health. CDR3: CASSEGIEGPGGKLFF. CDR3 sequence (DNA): TGTGCCAGCAGTGAAGGAATCGAGGGACCCGGTGGGAAACTGTTTTTT.